This passage covers 19 T cell receptor beta chains from one sample sequenced in a study of cytomegalovirus exposure and HLA in healthy donors (dated by TCRdb to between 2016 and 2019). The library was obtained by the immunoSEQ multiplex PCR assay. For the multiplex PCR, a mixture combining 60 forward primers for TCR Vbeta segments and 13 reverse primers for TCR Jbeta segments was used. This immuneACCESS table, as held by TCRdb, lists in-frame sequences with V and J called but not all clones. Of the missing ones, under half trace to an unresolved V gene in checked studies; the others have no known cause. Across this sample there are more than 200,000 clones, with roughly four fifths seen only once. The ten largest clones represent around 1.5% of the sample. Material: PBMCs. These receptors all come from a girl aged 10 to 17 in good health and CMV-seronegative.

This chain uses TRBV7-6 with TRBJ2-5, with D possibly matching TRBD1 (5 bases). The length of the CDR3 is 16 residues. Germline loops: CDR1 SGHVS, CDR2 FNYEAQ. V was clipped by 0 bases and J by 4 bases, with 15 bases between them. In DNA form, the CDR3 reads TGTGCCAGCAGCTTAGCGTTTTTAAGCAGGGCAGAGACCCAGTACTTC. It specifies CASSLAFLSRAETQYF.

This sequence joins TRBV6-5 and TRBJ2-1; D not resolved. CDR1 is MNHEY, CDR2 SVGAGI, per germline. Trimming cost V 0 bases and J 0 bases, with 9 bases left between them. CDR3 length: 16 residues. As DNA, the CDR3 is TGTGCCAGCAGTTACTCGCTATCGAGCTCCTACAATGAGCAGTTCTTC. The encoded protein is CASSYSLSSSYNEQFF.

V is TRBV27 and J is TRBJ1-3; 8 nucleotides agree with TRBD1. The V gene end was trimmed by 6 bases and the J gene end by 4 bases; junction bases not matched to a gene: 14. The CDR3 extends over 17 amino acids. Germline CDR1 and CDR2: MNHEY and SMNVEV (reference sequence). The CDR3 loop is CASSTTPSTGEGNTIYF. CDR3 nucleotides: TGTGCCAGCAGCACCACACCCTCGACAGGGGAAGGAAACACCATATATTTT.

J is TRBJ2-2 and V is TRBV27, with D perhaps TRBD2 (5 bases). Germline values: CDR1 MNHEY, CDR2 SMNVEV (reference sequence). Trimming removed 7 bases from V and 4 bases from J, with 16 bases in between. The CDR3 runs to 15 residues. This CDR3 is CASTRAPLGTGELFF. CDR3 DNA sequence: TGTGCCAGCACGAGGGCTCCCCTCGGCACCGGGGAGCTGTTTTTT.

The V and J genes are TRBV5-1 and TRBJ2-1, with D unclear. CDR3 size: 16 residues. The V and J ends lost 0 bases and 2 bases respectively, with 12 bases between them. Germline V gene lookup returns CDR1 SGHRS and CDR2 YFSETQ. CDR3 region: CASSLVGIVTYNEQFF. The CDR3, as DNA: TGCGCCAGCAGCTTGGTTGGTATAGTCACCTACAATGAGCAGTTCTTC.

Written as DNA, the CDR3 is TGTGCCATCCTGGGTGACAGGGGATTTAGAAAGACCCAGTACTTC. It encodes CAILGDRGFRKTQYF. The V call is TRBV10-3, the J call TRBJ2-5; 8 nucleotides line up with TRBD1. The CDR3 runs to 15 residues. Germline CDR1 ENHRY, CDR2 SYGVKD. Losses at the gene ends were 8 bases for V and 6 bases for J; bases not matched to a gene: 14.

The rearrangement joins TRBV2 to TRBJ1-2; 11 nucleotides line up with TRBD1. The CDR3 totals 15 residues. Germline assignment: CDR1 SNHLY and CDR2 FYNNEI. Trimming at V came to 4 bases and at J to 4 bases, leaving 5 bases not matched to a gene. The CDR3 sequence is CASSADRGLLYGYTF. DNA of the CDR3: TGTGCCAGCAGTGCGGACAGGGGGCTACTCTATGGCTACACCTTC. The full variable domain, in which reference TRBV2 and TRBJ1-2 provide the parts outside the CDR3, is EPEVTQTPSHQVTQMGQEVILRCVPISNHLYFYWYRQILGQKVEFLVSFYNNEISEKSEIFDDQFSVERPDGSNFTLKIRSTKLEDSAMYFCASSADRGLLYGYTFGSGTRLTVV.

The V gene is TRBV15, the J gene TRBJ1-5, with D perhaps matching TRBD1 (5 bases). There are 16 residues in the CDR3. Per the germline V gene, CDR1 is LNHNV and CDR2 is YYDKDF (reference sequence). V was cut by 0 bases and J by 5 bases, with 14 bases left in between. CDR3 DNA: TGTGCCACCAGCAGAGATTCGGGGGGGTTGCATCAGCCCCAGCATTTT. This codes for CATSRDSGGLHQPQHF.

This chain connects TRBV7-2 to TRBJ2-2; 12 bases are a match to TRBD2. V lost 6 bases to trimming and J lost 1 base; unmatched junction nucleotides: 0. This CDR3 is 15 amino acids long. In germline, CDR1 is SGHTA, CDR2 FQGNSA. CDR3: CASRLAGGNTGELFF. Here the CDR3 DNA reads TGTGCCAGCAGACTAGCGGGGGGGAACACCGGGGAGCTGTTTTTT.

The chain combines TRBV6-5 with TRBJ1-1, with unresolved D. Trimming removed 5 bases from V and 1 base from J, with 8 bases in between. CDR1 MNHEY and CDR2 SVGAGI come from the germline V gene. The CDR3 extends over 13 amino acids. CDR3 protein: CASSQKRNTEAFF. CDR3 sequence (DNA): TGTGCCAGCAGTCAGAAGCGGAACACTGAAGCTTTCTTT.

The rearrangement joins TRBV5-4 to TRBJ2-5, with D perhaps TRBD1 (8 bases). V lost 1 base, J lost 4 bases, and 11 bases lay in between. Germline V gene data show CDR1 as SGHNT and CDR2 as YYREEE (reference sequence). The CDR3 has 14 amino acids. The CDR3 DNA reads as TGTGCCAGCAGCTTGACAGGGGGGGGAGAGACCCAGTACTTC. Protein sequence: CASSLTGGGETQYF.

The rearrangement joins TRBV2 to TRBJ2-1; TRBD2 matches 10 bases. Germline CDR1 reads SNHLY; CDR2 reads FYNNEI. CDR3 size: 14 residues. V shed 7 bases and J 6 bases; nucleotides not matched to a gene: 6. This chain's CDR3 is CASMAIAGGNEQFF. In DNA form, the CDR3 reads TGTGCCAGCATGGCAATAGCGGGGGGCAATGAGCAGTTCTTC.

This sequence joins TRBV18 and TRBJ2-7, with D possibly TRBD1 on 6 matching bases. V lost 3 bases and J lost 0, with 15 bases in between. This CDR3 region has 16 residues. CDR1 is KGHSH, CDR2 LQKENI, per germline. The chain's CDR3 is CASSPVRGRSSYEQYF. The CDR3 DNA reads TGTGCCAGCTCACCCGTAAGGGGGAGAAGCTCCTACGAGCAGTACTTC.

This clone was seen a handful of times. The J gene is TRBJ1-1, the V gene TRBV19, with 7 positions matching TRBD1. Trimming cost V 4 bases and J 1 base; bases outside gene matches: 9. Per the germline V gene, CDR1 is LNHDA and CDR2 is SQIVND (reference sequence). The CDR3 runs 16 residues. CDR3 amino acids: CASSRPPGQRNTEAFF. The CDR3 DNA follows: TGTGCCAGTAGTAGACCACCGGGACAGAGGAACACTGAAGCTTTCTTT.

The genes are TRBV6-5 and TRBJ1-3; TRBD1 agrees at 7 bases. The CDR3 covers 15 residues. Germline assignment: CDR1 MNHEY and CDR2 SVGAGI. The V segment lost 6 bases and the J segment 2 bases; nucleotides outside the gene matches: 7. The CDR3 reads CASSPGQIPGNTIYF. CDR3 in DNA: TGTGCCAGCAGCCCGGGACAGATCCCTGGAAACACCATATATTTT.

Here the CDR3 reads CASSHRNKNIQYF. The CDR3 coding sequence is TGCGCCAGCAGCCACCGTAATAAAAACATTCAGTACTTC. The chain has TRBV4-1 and TRBJ2-4; unclear D gene. V was clipped by 3 bases and J by 4 bases, with 7 bases between them. CDR1 is MGHRA, CDR2 YSYEKL, per germline. The CDR3 contains 13 residues.

The rearrangement links TRBV21-1 to TRBJ1-3. TRBV21-1 is a documented pseudogene. CDR3 length equals 12 residues. The CDR3 DNA is TGTGCCTTTGATACTTCGGGGTGGGAAATATATTTT. Translated: CAFDTSGWEIYF.

The chain carries TRBV19 and TRBJ1-5, with TRBD1 matching 8 bases. Trimming cost V 8 bases and J 5 bases; bases outside gene matches: 5. Germline V CDR1 and CDR2: LNHDA, SQIVND (reference sequence). This CDR3 comprises 13 residues. CDR3 amino acids: CASQQGGDQPQHF. The CDR3 DNA sequence: TGTGCCAGTCAACAGGGGGGGGATCAGCCCCAGCATTTT.

V and J are TRBV5-1 and TRBJ1-2; 7 nucleotides agree with TRBD1. Germline values: CDR1 SGHRS, CDR2 YFSETQ. V lost 0 bases, J lost 8 bases, and 7 bases stayed unmatched. CDR3 length equals 14 residues. The CDR3 nucleotides read TGCGCCAGCAGCTTGGCAGGAGGGGGCGAGGGCTACACCTTC. Protein sequence: CASSLAGGGEGYTF.